The T cell receptor (beta chain) described here comes from a study of shared clonotypes between healthy human individuals. Study-wide results and limits: In contrast to clonotypes shared by all four donors, non-shared clonotypes had lower generation probabilities.

The authors' processing: Junction-only sequences without quality scores were provided by ImmunoSEQ, so filtering was different. This table comes from immunoSEQ multiplex PCR, and its TCRdb copy is limited to in-frame clones, with some not included. V and J calls and clone size are as listed in that table; D and trimming were resolved from the DNA. The table includes about 2.4 million clones, over 85% detected once. The CDR3 is made up of 15 amino acids. Deletions cut 0 bases from V and 6 bases from J, with 15 bases between. Germline values: CDR1 SGDLS, CDR2 YYNGEE. In regard to this clone: Its specificity is not known.

This clonotype was obtained from a man aged 18-30 years in good health. Some clones in this sample may be carry-over from other donors' samples. This rearrangement joins TRBV9 to TRBJ1-1; TRBD1 is a possible D gene (5 bases). Source material: naive CD4+ T cells from PBMCs. The subset: CD45RA+ positively selected. The CDR3, as DNA: TGTGCCAGCAGCGTAGTGGGCGGGCAGGGCTCTGAAGCTTTCTTT. Translated: CASSVVGGQGSEAFF.